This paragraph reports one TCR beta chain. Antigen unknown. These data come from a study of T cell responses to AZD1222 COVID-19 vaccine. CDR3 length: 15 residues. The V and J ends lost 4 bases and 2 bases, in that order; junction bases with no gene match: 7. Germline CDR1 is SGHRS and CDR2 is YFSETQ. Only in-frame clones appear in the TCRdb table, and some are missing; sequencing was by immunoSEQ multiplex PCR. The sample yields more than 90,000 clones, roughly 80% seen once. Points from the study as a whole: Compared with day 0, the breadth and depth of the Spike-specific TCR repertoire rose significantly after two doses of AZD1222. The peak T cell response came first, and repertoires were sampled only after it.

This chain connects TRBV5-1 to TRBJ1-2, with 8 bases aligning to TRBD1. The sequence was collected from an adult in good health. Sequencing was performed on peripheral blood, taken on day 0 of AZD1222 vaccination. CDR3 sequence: CASSVGQALNYGYTF. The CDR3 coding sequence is TGCGCCAGCAGCGTGGGACAGGCACTAAACTATGGCTACACCTTC.